What follows are 30 T cell receptor beta chains derived from one specimen sequenced in a study of blood T cells in healthy people across ages. It was with a sample-barcoded 5' primer and a J-beta primer mix that a second PCR of about 7 to 12 cycles was run. TCRdb reprocessed the 5' RACE reads via MiXCR and lists one record per CDR3 protein. This table has hundreds of thousands of distinct CDR3 sequences, around 21% appearing once. The sequencing sample was made of blood. The receptors stem from a man in his 70s in good health.

On this clonotype itself: One junction end disagrees with the germline gene, perhaps due to a read error. The chain carries TRBV10-3 and TRBJ2-5; no definite D call. Germline V gene data show CDR1 as ENHRY and CDR2 as SYGVKD. This CDR3 contains 13 residues. CDR3 sequence: CAISGSAEENQYF. CDR3 coding DNA: TGTGCCATCAGTGGGTCGGCAGAAGAGAACCAGTACTTC.

V is TRBV2 and J is TRBJ2-1; 10 nucleotides line up with TRBD2. Germline V gene sequence: CDR1 SNHLY, CDR2 FYNNEI. The CDR3 totals 16 residues. With V trimmed by 7 bases and J by 5 bases, 11 bases remained unmatched. The CDR3 loop reads CASTSRELAGNNEQFF. The DNA for the CDR3 is TGTGCCAGCACTTCCCGAGAACTAGCGGGAAACAATGAGCAGTTCTTC.

This clonotype came up a few times. This CDR3 is CASSYLDEQYF. The CDR3 DNA is TGTGCCAGCAGTTACCTAGACGAGCAGTACTTC. V is TRBV6-5 and J is TRBJ2-7; D is unclear. There are 11 residues in the CDR3. The germline V gene encodes CDR1 MNHEY and CDR2 SVGAGI. Trimming stripped 2 bases from V and 5 bases from J, with 4 bases between.

In this sample, this clonotype turned up once. The chain has TRBV10-1 and TRBJ1-3; D is undetermined. The germline V and J ends were trimmed by 7 bases and 0 bases, with 7 bases remaining between them. The CDR3 is 13 amino acids. Germline V gene data show CDR1 as WNHNN and CDR2 as SYGVQD (reference sequence). CDR3 region: CASKADSGNTIYF. CDR3 nucleotides: TGCGCCAGCAAGGCCGACTCTGGAAACACCATATATTTT.

The chain joins TRBV7-9 to TRBJ2-7; 10 nucleotides match TRBD1. The junction had 7 bases not matched to a gene; V was cut back by 5 bases and J by 3 bases. The CDR3 runs to 15 residues. CDR1 SEHNR and CDR2 FQNEAQ come from the germline V gene (reference sequence). The CDR3 DNA is TGTGCCAGCAGCAATCGGGACAGGGGAATCTACGAGCAGTACTTC. The encoded protein is CASSNRDRGIYEQYF.

This clonotype was observed a handful of times. J is TRBJ2-5 and V is TRBV7-2, with no clear D. The J call could be wrong; TRBJ2-1 is a better fit for the DNA end. CDR1 and CDR2 (germline): SGHTA, FQGNSA. The CDR3 covers 13 residues. CDR3 in amino acids: CASSLAQRNEQFF. In DNA, the CDR3 is TGTGCCAGCAGCTTAGCGCAACGGAATGAGCAGTTCTTC.

The genes are TRBV7-9 and TRBJ2-1, with 10 bases identical to TRBD2. Germline V CDR1 and CDR2: SEHNR, FQNEAQ (reference sequence). V lost 1 base to trimming and J lost 9 bases; unmatched junction nucleotides: 6. The length of the CDR3 is 15 residues. CDR3 DNA sequence: TGTGCCAGCAGCTTAGAATCTAGCGGGAGTAGTGAGCAGTTCTTC. Protein sequence: CASSLESSGSSEQFF.

The V call is TRBV27, the J call TRBJ1-6, with D hard to call. The germline V and J ends were trimmed by 6 bases and 7 bases, with 13 bases remaining between them. The CDR3 is 14 amino acids. From germline, CDR1 is MNHEY and CDR2 SMNVEV (reference sequence). This chain's CDR3 is CASRKDSSNSPLHF. CDR3 DNA sequence: TGTGCCAGCAGGAAGGACTCCTCGAATTCACCCCTCCACTTT.

The DNA of the CDR3 is TGTGCCAGCAGTTACACTATGCTAAATACGGATACGCAGTATTTT. Its protein product is CASSYTMLNTDTQYF. This chain joins TRBV6-5 and TRBJ2-3; D call uncertain. The germline gives CDR1 MNHEY, CDR2 SVGAGI. This CDR3 has 15 amino acids. Trimming pared 2 bases from V and 6 bases from J, leaving 15 bases between.

The V and J genes are TRBV5-1 and TRBJ2-3, with 7 bases fitting TRBD2. Per the germline V gene, CDR1 is SGHRS and CDR2 is YFSETQ. The CDR3 is made up of 14 amino acids. Trimming removed 4 bases from V and 4 bases from J; junction bases left unmatched: 6. The CDR3 region has the DNA TGCGCCAGCAGCACGGGAGGACGGGCAGATACGCAGTATTTT. Translated: CASSTGGRADTQYF.

This chain links TRBV2 with TRBJ2-5; no clear D gene. The J call may be mistaken, given a closer DNA end match to TRBJ2-7. The length of the CDR3 is 12 residues. Looked up from germline, CDR1 is SNHLY and CDR2 is FYNNEI. The CDR3 loop is CASNSGLYEQYF. CDR3 bases: TGTGCCAGCAACTCCGGGCTCTACGAGCAGTACTTC.

In regard to this clonotype: Its ends do not fully match the called genes, so a read error is possible. The chain links TRBV20-1 to TRBJ2-7; 11 bases agree with TRBD2. The CDR3 is 13 residues long. CDR1 and CDR2 from the germline V gene are DFQATT and SNEGSKA (reference sequence). The CDR3 protein is CSAKGLAENEQFF. CDR3 DNA sequence: TGCAGTGCGAAGGGACTAGCGGAAAACGAGCAATTCTTC.

This clonotype turned up a few times. V usage is TRBV11-1 and J usage is TRBJ2-5; D gene unclear. V was trimmed by 1 base and J by 2 bases, leaving 5 bases between them. CDR1 and CDR2 from the germline V gene are SGHAT and FQDESV (reference sequence). This CDR3 is 13 amino acids long. CDR3 protein: CASSLEKQETQYF. In nucleotides, the CDR3 is TGTGCCAGCAGCTTAGAAAAGCAAGAGACCCAGTACTTC. The full variable domain, in which reference TRBV11-1 and TRBJ2-5 provide the parts outside the CDR3, is EAEVAQSPRYKITEKSQAVAFWCDPISGHATLYWYRQILGQGPELLVQFQDESVVDDSQLPKDRFSAERLKGVDSTLKIQPAELGDSAMYLCASSLEKQETQYFGPGTRLLVL.

The sample holds a few counts of this clonotype. The chain employs TRBV6-2 or TRBV6-3 and TRBJ2-1; no firm D call. Trimming took 2 bases from V and 12 from J, leaving 8 bases between them. CDR3 length: 11 amino acids. Germline V gene lookup returns CDR1 MNHEY and CDR2 SVGEGT. Here the CDR3 DNA reads TGTGCCAGCAGTTACCGGGCGAGGCAGTTCTTC. Its protein product is CASSYRARQFF.

This clonotype showed up just a few times. This chain links TRBV27 with TRBJ1-1; D may be TRBD1 (5 bases). The CDR3 contains 13 residues. Germline V lookup: CDR1 MNHEY, CDR2 SMNVEV (reference sequence). Trimming stripped 6 bases from V and 5 bases from J, with 13 bases between. This CDR3 is CASSVAAGTEAFF. The CDR3 nucleotides are TGTGCCAGCAGCGTCGCGGCAGGGACTGAAGCTTTCTTT.

This clonotype has a handful of counts. The rearrangement uses TRBV6-5 and TRBJ2-1; TRBD2 aligns across 7 bases. The CDR3 runs to 18 residues. After removal of 0 bases from V and 0 bases from J, the junction contained 8 bases not matched to a gene. Germline lookup yields CDR1 MNHEY and CDR2 SVGAGI. The CDR3 sequence: CASSYSWSGRASYNEQFF. Written as DNA, the CDR3 is TGTGCCAGCAGTTACTCGTGGAGTGGGAGGGCCTCCTACAATGAGCAGTTCTTC.

This clonotype was counted many times. The chain couples TRBV12-3 or TRBV12-4 to TRBJ2-2; weak D call: TRBD1 (5 bases). Trimming took 2 bases from V and 3 from J, leaving 10 bases between them. The CDR3 has 15 amino acids. CDR3 DNA sequence: TGTGCCAGCAGTTTACGGCAGGGCGACACCGGGGAGCTGTTTTTT. Encoded protein: CASSLRQGDTGELFF.

The chain has TRBV2 and TRBJ2-2; D tentatively fits TRBD1 or TRBD2 (5 bases each). Trimming took 8 bases from V and 4 from J, leaving 14 bases between them. CDR3 length: 14 amino acids. Germline V gene data show CDR1 as SNHLY and CDR2 as FYNNEI. Written as DNA, the CDR3 is TGTGCCAGCGGGGGTAGAGGGAGCACCGGGGAGCTGTTTTTT. Translation gives CASGGRGSTGELFF.

This clonotype was seen many times. V is TRBV15 and J is TRBJ2-1; TRBD2 might be the D (5 bases). Trimming took 0 bases from V and 2 from J, leaving 14 bases between them. The CDR3 is 17 amino acids. The germline V gene encodes CDR1 LNHNV and CDR2 YYDKDF (reference sequence). The CDR3 region is CATSRDSFGITYNEQFF. The CDR3, as DNA: TGTGCCACCAGCAGAGATTCGTTCGGGATAACCTACAATGAGCAGTTCTTC.

The chain employs TRBV5-1 and TRBJ2-5; D tentatively fits TRBD1 or TRBD2 (5 bases each). The closer fit of TRBJ2-7 to the DNA end suggests the J call may be wrong. The CDR3 has 15 amino acids. The germline V gene encodes CDR1 SGHRS and CDR2 YFSETQ. DNA for the CDR3: TGCGCCAGCAGCTTGACCTGGGACGTCTCCTACGAGCAGTACTTC. Translation gives CASSLTWDVSYEQYF.

The rearrangement joins TRBV18 to TRBJ2-7; D may correspond to TRBD1 or TRBD2 (5 bases each). Germline V gives CDR1 KGHSH, CDR2 LQKENI. This CDR3 is 14 amino acids long. Trimming took off 9 bases at V and 4 bases at J, with 19 bases between the two ends. The CDR3 DNA reads TGTGCCAGTTCCACGGGGCCCAGGCTTTACGAGCAGTACTTC. Amino acids: CASSTGPRLYEQYF.

This sequence joins TRBV15 and TRBJ2-7; tentatively, D is TRBD1 or TRBD2 (5 bases each). Germline CDR1 and CDR2: LNHNV and YYDKDF (reference sequence). The V end lost 2 bases, the J end lost 4 bases, and 9 bases lay between the germline ends. The CDR3 runs to 13 residues. Here the CDR3 DNA reads TGTGCCACCAGCAGACAAGAGGGGTACGAGCAGTACTTC. Translating gives CATSRQEGYEQYF.

The rearrangement links TRBV28 to TRBJ2-7; D unclear. V lost 7 bases and J lost 2, with 9 bases in between. Germline CDR1 reads MDHEN; CDR2 reads SYDVKM. This CDR3 is built from 12 residues. The CDR3 nucleotides read TGTGCCAGCAATGGGTTTACCTACGAGCAGTACTTC. Protein: CASNGFTYEQYF.

In its sample, this clonotype was seen a few times. The chain joins TRBV6-2 or TRBV6-3 to TRBJ2-3; D gene unclear. Trimming shortened V by 8 bases and J by 3 bases, and 9 bases separated the two germline ends. CDR1 MNHEY and CDR2 SVGEGT come from the germline V gene. CDR3 length: 12 amino acids. This CDR3 is CASSHPTDTQYF. CDR3 nucleotides: TGTGCCAGCTCCCACCCAACAGATACGCAGTATTTT.

The V call is TRBV10-3, the J call TRBJ2-7, with D perhaps being TRBD1 or TRBD2 (6 bases each). The CDR3 has 17 amino acids. The germline V and J ends were trimmed by 0 bases and 0 bases, with 15 bases remaining between them. Germline CDR1 reads ENHRY; CDR2 reads SYGVKD. The CDR3 region is CAISESLAGHPSYEQYF. The CDR3 DNA reads as TGTGCCATCAGTGAGTCGTTGGCGGGACACCCCTCCTACGAGCAGTACTTC.

This clonotype showed up just a few times. The chain links TRBV29-1 to TRBJ2-7; no definite D call. Trimming left V 3 bases short and J 6 bases short, with 9 bases between. Per the germline V gene, CDR1 is SQVTM and CDR2 is ANQGSEA. The CDR3 contains 11 residues. The CDR3 bases are TGCAGCGTTGATATCGGTGGCGAGCAGTACTTC. This gives the protein CSVDIGGEQYF.

V is TRBV11-1 and J is TRBJ2-7, with D tentatively TRBD1 or TRBD2 (5 bases each). This CDR3 has 15 amino acids. Looked up from germline, CDR1 is SGHAT and CDR2 is FQDESV (reference sequence). Trimming shortened V by 5 bases and J by 2 bases, and 16 bases separated the two germline ends. CDR3 amino acids: CASSDPGLGAYEQYF. The CDR3 bases are TGTGCCAGCAGCGATCCCGGACTGGGGGCCTACGAGCAGTACTTC.

The chain joins TRBV20-1 to TRBJ2-7; 8 nucleotides line up with TRBD2. Unmatched junction bases numbered 11, after V lost 6 bases and J lost 4 bases. The CDR3 length is 14 residues. The germline V gene has CDR1 DFQATT and CDR2 SNEGSKA (reference sequence). The CDR3 protein is CSATPSGLRYEQYF. For the CDR3, the DNA is TGCAGTGCAACTCCTAGCGGGCTACGGTACGAGCAGTACTTC.

The chain recombines TRBV12-3 or TRBV12-4 with TRBJ2-1; either TRBD1 or TRBD2 may supply D (5 bases each). CDR3 length: 15 amino acids. Trimming removed 10 bases from V and 8 bases from J, with 24 bases in between. The CDR3 DNA sequence: TGTGCCACAAGAGACCGGGACCCACTACTAGATGAGCAGTTCTTC. This gives the protein CATRDRDPLLDEQFF.

This chain uses TRBV10-1 with TRBJ2-1, with 8 bases fitting TRBD2. The CDR3 sequence is 17 residues long. V shed 6 bases and J 0 bases; nucleotides not matched to a gene: 10. Per germline, CDR1 WNHNN and CDR2 SYGVQD (reference sequence). CDR3 amino acids: CASSSNSGKGSYNEQFF. In DNA form, the CDR3 reads TGCGCCAGCAGCTCTAATAGCGGGAAGGGCTCCTACAATGAGCAGTTCTTC.